This T cell receptor beta chain stems from a study of T cell responses to AZD1222 COVID-19 vaccine. Assay used: immunoSEQ multiplex PCR; TCRdb lists only in-frame clones, some missing. The data show around 70,000 clones, with roughly 85% seen just once and roughly 2.7% held by the top ten. In the case of this clone: The antigen is unknown.

General study results and limits: The donor group comprised mostly white British people and more females; the analysis possibly underestimated clonal diversity. Just a handful of AZD1222 recipients tested seropositive at baseline. An increase in Spike-specific TCR breadth and depth was observed after two AZD1222 doses. CD4 TCRs linked to vaccination spanned spike, dominating at 160-218 and 743-854.

V shed 6 bases and J shed 8 bases, with 13 bases lying between them. The CDR3 is 11 amino acids. CDR1 is SQVTM, CDR2 ANQGSEA, per germline. This sequence was found in an adult in good health. The source was peripheral blood, collected on day 0 of AZD1222 vaccination. J is TRBJ1-1 and V is TRBV29-1; D is perhaps TRBD1 (6 bases). CDR3 amino acids: CSVEVGQEAFF. Here the CDR3 DNA reads TGCAGCGTAGAGGTTGGACAGGAAGCTTTCTTT.